This T cell receptor beta chain was recorded in a study of blood T cell repertoires in COVID-19. Study background: The analysed material was cDNA or gDNA that came from T cells, B-cell-depleted T cells, or PBMCs.

To note about this clone: At the DNA level, this CDR3 is encoded by other sequences in the same sample as well.

Original processing methods: Estimation of nucleated cell counts relied on the amplification of reference gene primers. Clones were read by immunoSEQ multiplex PCR, and TCRdb kept only the in-frame ones, dropping some. V and J calls plus clone size are reproduced from that table; the DNA served to infer D and trimming. The profile shows tens of thousands of clones, around 90% of them singletons. Trimming stripped 0 bases from V and 4 bases from J, with 7 bases between. The CDR3 runs to 14 residues. Per the germline V gene, CDR1 is LNHDA and CDR2 is SQIVND (reference sequence). The material sequenced was peripheral blood. The TCR comes from a human donor in a cohort sampled during active COVID-19. This chain connects TRBV19 to TRBJ1-5, with D hard to call. CDR3 sequence: CASSIDSGNQPQHF. The CDR3 nucleotides read TGTGCCAGTAGTATAGATTCGGGAAATCAGCCCCAGCATTTT.